The T cell receptor beta chain under discussion was sequenced for a study of OX40 agonist ivuxolimab in advanced cancers. Study-wide results and caveats: Expanded clones belonging to CD8+ T cells outnumbered, on average, those of CD4+.

On this clone: The antigen remains undetermined.

The ends were cut back, 3 bases at V and 3 bases at J, with 16 bases in the middle. This CDR3 is 16 amino acids long. Germline V gene lookup returns CDR1 SGHDT and CDR2 YYEEEE. Data came from immunoSEQ multiplex PCR; TCRdb stores just in-frame clones and leaves some out. The sample carries tens of thousands of clones, about 85% recorded once. This TCR was sampled from an adult with an advanced solid tumor such as melanoma, head and neck, liver or kidney cancer. This sample comprised CD4+ or CD8+ T cells sorted from blood, obtained in a trial of the OX40 agonist ivuxolimab. The rearrangement links TRBV5-6 to TRBJ1-3; perhaps TRBD1 as D (5 bases). The CDR3 DNA follows: TGTGCCAGCAGCTCCCGGACCAGGGCGATTGGAAACACCATATATTTT. Protein: CASSSRTRAIGNTIYF. The full variable domain, completed using reference TRBV5-6 and TRBJ1-3, is DAGVTQSPTHLIKTRGQQVTLRCSPKSGHDTVSWYQQALGQGPQFIFQYYEEEERQRGNFPDRFSGHQFPNYSSELNVNALLLGDSALYLCASSSRTRAIGNTIYFGEGSWLTVV.